This T cell receptor beta chain was recorded in a study of response to subunit inactivated influenza vaccine. Study-wide findings and caveats: Authors suggested seasonal influenza vaccinations each recruit few new T cells.

The V gene's germline CDR1 is SGHRS and CDR2 YFSETQ. Between the trimmed V and J ends, which lost 6 bases and 6 bases, there was a span of 21 bases. The CDR3 length is 15 residues. One entry per CDR3 protein results from TCRdb running MiXCR on the RT-PCR reads. Counted here are roughly 520,000 distinct CDR3 sequences, 25% occurring once; the ten biggest clones make up around 1.8%. This clonotype was picked up a small number of times. Its antigen is as yet unknown. The specimen was CD4+ T cells sorted from PBMCs, collected more than 4 days after vaccination. The chain uses TRBV5-1 and TRBJ1-1, with D perhaps matching TRBD1 (6 bases). The receptor comes from a man aged 50 to 60 who received an inactivated influenza vaccine. The CDR3 loop is CASNSVQGSVAEAFF. In DNA, the CDR3 is TGCGCCAGCAACTCGGTACAGGGAAGTGTCGCTGAAGCTTTCTTT.